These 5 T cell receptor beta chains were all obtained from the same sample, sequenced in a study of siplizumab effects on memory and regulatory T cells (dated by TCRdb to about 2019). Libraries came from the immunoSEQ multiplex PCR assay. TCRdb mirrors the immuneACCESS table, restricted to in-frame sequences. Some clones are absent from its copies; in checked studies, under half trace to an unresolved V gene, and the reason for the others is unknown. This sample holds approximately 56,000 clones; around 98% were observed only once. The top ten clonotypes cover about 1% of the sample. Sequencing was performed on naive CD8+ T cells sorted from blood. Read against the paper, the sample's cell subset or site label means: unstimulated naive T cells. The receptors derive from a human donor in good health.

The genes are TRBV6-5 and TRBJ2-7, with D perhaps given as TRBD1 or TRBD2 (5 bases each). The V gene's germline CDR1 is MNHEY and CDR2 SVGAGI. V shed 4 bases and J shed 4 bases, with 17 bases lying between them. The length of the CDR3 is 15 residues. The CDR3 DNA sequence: TGTGCCAGCAGTTGGACTGACCTAGGGGCGTACGAGCAGTACTTC. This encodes CASSWTDLGAYEQYF.

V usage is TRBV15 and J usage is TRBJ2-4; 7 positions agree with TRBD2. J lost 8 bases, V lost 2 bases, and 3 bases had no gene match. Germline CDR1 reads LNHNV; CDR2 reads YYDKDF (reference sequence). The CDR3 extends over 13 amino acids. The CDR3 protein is CATSRTRGDIQYF. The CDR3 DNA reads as TGTGCCACCAGCAGAACCCGGGGGGACATTCAGTACTTC.

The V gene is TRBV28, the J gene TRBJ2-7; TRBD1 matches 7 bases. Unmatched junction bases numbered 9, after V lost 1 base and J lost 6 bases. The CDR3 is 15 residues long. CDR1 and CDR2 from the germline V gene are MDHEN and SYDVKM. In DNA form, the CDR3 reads TGTGCCAGCAGTTTATATGGCGGCGCAGGGGGCGAGCAGTACTTC. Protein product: CASSLYGGAGGEQYF.

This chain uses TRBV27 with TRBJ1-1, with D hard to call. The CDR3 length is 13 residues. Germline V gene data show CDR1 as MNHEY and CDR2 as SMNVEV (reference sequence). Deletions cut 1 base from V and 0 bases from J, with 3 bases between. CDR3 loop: CASSLYVNTEAFF. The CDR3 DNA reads TGTGCCAGCAGTTTATATGTGAACACTGAAGCTTTCTTT.

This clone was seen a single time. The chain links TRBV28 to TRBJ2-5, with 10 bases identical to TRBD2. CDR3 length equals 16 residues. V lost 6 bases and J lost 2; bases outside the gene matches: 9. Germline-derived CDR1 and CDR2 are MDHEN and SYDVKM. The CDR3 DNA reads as TGTGCCAGCAGCCCGATTGGACTAGCGGAGCAAGAGACCCAGTACTTC. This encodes CASSPIGLAEQETQYF.